This TCR beta chain was sequenced during a study of blood T cell repertoires in COVID-19. Study background: Sites in the United States, Italy and Spain provided acute and convalescent COVID-19 samples.

The germline V gene has CDR1 MNHEY and CDR2 SVGAGI. The CDR3 has 14 residues. Trimming shortened V by 2 bases and J by 1 base, and 8 bases separated the two germline ends. Data came from immunoSEQ multiplex PCR; TCRdb stores just in-frame clones and leaves some out. The repertoire holds fewer than 400,000 clones, with 85% to 95% as singletons. Membership in each cohort depended on participant-reported clinical history. The TCR sequence derives from a woman in her twenties or thirties who had been exposed to COVID-19. The specimen was PBMCs or T cells enriched from blood (not recorded which). V is TRBV6-5 and J is TRBJ2-5; TRBD2 is a possible D gene (5 bases). Written as DNA, the CDR3 is TGTGCCAGCAGTTACGCGGGCCCCCAAGAGACCCAGTACTTC. Translated, it gives CASSYAGPQETQYF.